These 11 T cell receptor beta chains came from one sample sequenced in a study of blood T cells in healthy people across ages. With a J-beta primer mix and a sample-barcoded 5' primer, a second PCR ran about 6 to 11 cycles. TCRdb reanalysed the 5' RACE reads using MiXCR and keeps one entry per CDR3 protein. The table records fewer than 900,000 distinct CDR3 sequences, roughly 44% of them present only once. Source material: blood. Receptors were obtained from a woman aged 60-75 years in good health.

This clonotype was recorded many times. The chain uses TRBV10-3 and TRBJ2-1; the D is unclear. V lost 5 bases and J 3 bases, leaving 11 bases between the germline ends. The germline gives CDR1 ENHRY, CDR2 SYGVKD. This CDR3 has 14 amino acids. The CDR3 DNA reads TGTGCCATCAGTTTCAGCGACATCTACAATGAGCAGTTCTTC. It specifies CAISFSDIYNEQFF.

This clonotype was counted between two and nine times. The rearrangement joins TRBV10-3 to TRBJ2-5; perhaps TRBD2 as D (5 bases). V lost 3 bases and J 0 bases, leaving 8 bases between the germline ends. CDR3 length: 14 residues. CDR1 ENHRY and CDR2 SYGVKD come from the germline V gene. In nucleotides, the CDR3 is TGTGCCATCAGTGACGGGCGGGACCAAGAGACCCAGTACTTC. Translated: CAISDGRDQETQYF.

J is TRBJ2-5 and V is TRBV6-5; the D gene is possibly TRBD1 (5 bases). The J call may be mistaken, given a closer DNA end match to TRBJ2-7. Germline V CDR1 and CDR2: MNHEY, SVGAGI. There are 14 residues in the CDR3. The CDR3 region has the DNA TGTGCCAGCAGTTACTCTGAAGGGGCACGCGAGCAGTACTTC. Its protein product is CASSYSEGAREQYF.

Comment on this clonotype: Since a much larger clone is just one base distant, this may be a read error. The chain is built from TRBV29-1 and TRBJ2-7; D unresolved. Germline V gene sequence: CDR1 SQVTM, CDR2 ANQGSEA. The CDR3 runs 15 residues. V lost 8 bases and J 6 bases, leaving 26 bases between the germline ends. CDR3 in amino acids: CSPPGPGQSSGEQYF. The CDR3 DNA sequence: TGCAGCCCCCCCGGCCCCGGCCAGTCGAGTGGCGAGCAGTACTTC.

The table lists this clonotype with a few counts. The rearrangement joins TRBV29-1 to TRBJ2-7, with 7 nucleotides matching TRBD2. The trim removed 4 bases at V and 6 bases at J, leaving 15 bases unmatched. The CDR3 consists of 15 residues. CDR1 is SQVTM and CDR2 is ANQGSEA in the germline V gene. The CDR3 reads CSVGRVSGSTGEQYF. The CDR3, as DNA: TGCAGCGTTGGGCGAGTTAGCGGGTCGACCGGCGAGCAGTACTTC.

To note about this clonotype: Being one base from a much bigger clone, this may be a read error. The CDR3 DNA is TGTGCCAGCAGACGGGACTCCCAAGAGACCCAGTTCTTC. It specifies CASRRDSQETQFF. The chain uses TRBV2 and TRBJ2-1; a possible D gene is TRBD2 (6 bases). The CDR3 extends over 13 amino acids. CDR1 and CDR2 (germline): SNHLY, FYNNEI. V lost 6 bases and J lost 13, with 19 bases in between. Filled out from reference TRBV2 and TRBJ2-1, the complete variable domain reads EPEVTQTPSHQVTQMGQEVILRCVPISNHLYFYWYRQILGQKVEFLVSFYNNEISEKSEIFDDQFSVERPDGSNFTLKIRSTKLEDSAMYFCASRRDSQETQFFGPGTRLTVL.

The V gene is TRBV20-1, the J gene TRBJ2-1; 7 nucleotides align to TRBD1. Trimming at V came to 3 bases and at J to 5 bases, leaving 4 bases not matched to a gene. This CDR3 has 13 residues. CDR1 is DFQATT, CDR2 SNEGSKA, per germline (reference sequence). The CDR3: CSASPRGNNEQFF. CDR3 bases: TGCAGTGCTAGTCCCAGGGGGAACAATGAGCAGTTCTTC.

A few counts support this clonotype. The chain links TRBV6-5 to TRBJ2-7, with 7 nucleotides matching TRBD2. CDR1 and CDR2 (germline): MNHEY, SVGAGI. Losses at the gene ends were 10 bases for V and 1 base for J; bases not matched to a gene: 7. This CDR3 has 13 amino acids. The CDR3 loop is CATRQRDSYEQYF. The CDR3 bases are TGTGCCACGAGACAGCGGGATTCCTACGAGCAGTACTTC.

The chain combines TRBV21-1 with TRBJ1-6. TRBV21-1 is a known pseudogene. The CDR3 loop spans 10 amino acids. The CDR3 sequence is CASPNSPLHF. The CDR3 DNA is TGTGCCAGCCCTAATTCACCCCTCCACTTT.

This clonotype was counted between two and nine times. The chain is built from TRBV27 and TRBJ2-5; D possibly corresponds to TRBD1 (5 bases). Trimming stripped 5 bases from V and 1 base from J, with 14 bases between. Germline CDR1 is MNHEY and CDR2 is SMNVEV (reference sequence). This CDR3 is 15 amino acids long. The CDR3, as DNA: TGTGCCAGCAGTCCAGGCAGGACATTCCAAGAGACCCAGTACTTC. Translation gives CASSPGRTFQETQYF.

As regards this clonotype: The junction departs from the called germline gene at one end, perhaps through a read error. The gene calls are TRBV12-3 or TRBV12-4 and TRBJ1-6, with a possible D match to TRBD1 (5 bases). CDR3 length: 13 residues. In nucleotides, the CDR3 is TGTGCCAGCAGTCTGGGGGTTAATTCACACCTCCACTTT. As protein: CASSLGVNSHLHF.